This TCR beta chain originates from a study of blood T cells in healthy people across ages. The CDR3 totals 14 residues. Germline V gene sequence: CDR1 DFQATT, CDR2 SNEGSKA (reference sequence). Healthy Caucasians from Russia aged about 6 to 100 served as donors. A J-beta primer mix and a sample-barcoded 5' primer were used in a second PCR of about 7 to 12 cycles. The template-switch adaptor, which had 12 random nucleotides, put a tag on each cDNA molecule. TCRdb ran MiXCR on the 5' RACE reads and lists one entry per CDR3 protein. The table shows 800,000 to 950,000 distinct CDR3 sequences, with 25% to 30% occurring only once. This sample also belongs to another study, concerning T cells of mothers and their children. In that study: Second-PCR primer M1S introduced sample barcodes and 2-4 random nucleotides.

This TCR derives from a woman in her forties in good health. The V and J genes are TRBV20-1 and TRBJ1-5, with 8 bases lining up with TRBD1. The last part of the DNA fits TRBJ2-3 better; the J call may be wrong. The specimen was blood. The CDR3 nucleotides read TGCAGTGCTGGAAGACAGGGGAGTGATCAGCCCCAGTATTTT. This encodes CSAGRQGSDQPQYF.